The 26 T cell receptor beta chains presented below share a single source sample, sequenced in a study of blood T cell repertoires in COVID-19. Profiled with immunoSEQ multiplex PCR; TCRdb holds only in-frame clones, not every one. The sample holds 250,000 to 400,000 clones; around 86% are singletons and the top ten take 1%. Sequences were obtained from peripheral blood. Source of these receptors: a man aged 50-59 years with active or convalescent COVID-19.

The chain employs TRBV7-3 and TRBJ1-2; D may be TRBD1 (6 bases). The CDR3 has 18 amino acids. The V end was cut by 6 bases, the J end by 0 bases, with 23 bases between. Per germline, CDR1 SGHTA and CDR2 FQGTGA. In DNA form, the CDR3 reads TGTGCCAGCAGTCCCACTGGGGGGGCCCTCCTATCTAACTATGGCTACACCTTC. Protein sequence: CASSPTGGALLSNYGYTF.

The chain uses TRBV19 and TRBJ1-5; TRBD1 matches at 9 bases. Germline CDR1 is LNHDA and CDR2 is SQIVND (reference sequence). V lost 2 bases, J lost 0 bases, and 5 bases stayed unmatched. The CDR3 covers 17 residues. The CDR3 DNA reads as TGTGCCAGTAGTATATACAGGGGGCAGAATAGCAATCAGCCCCAGCATTTT. This translates into CASSIYRGQNSNQPQHF.

The V call is TRBV7-3, the J call TRBJ2-1, with 11 bases that match TRBD2. Germline CDR1 reads SGHTA; CDR2 reads FQGTGA. The CDR3 is 15 amino acids. V lost 6 bases to trimming and J lost 4 bases; unmatched junction nucleotides: 5. In DNA, the CDR3 is TGTGCCAGCAGTATCCTAGCGGGAGGTTACAATGAGCAGTTCTTC. Translated, it gives CASSILAGGYNEQFF.

The gene calls are TRBV28 and TRBJ1-5; 9 bases match TRBD1. CDR1 and CDR2 (germline): MDHEN, SYDVKM. This CDR3 is 16 amino acids long. V shed 7 bases and J 4 bases; nucleotides not matched to a gene: 11. CDR3 bases: TGTGCCAGCATTCCGGGGACAGGGCCCACTAATCAGCCCCAGCATTTT. This codes for CASIPGTGPTNQPQHF.

V usage is TRBV12-3 or TRBV12-4 and J usage is TRBJ2-1, with D possibly being TRBD1 (6 bases). V was clipped by 5 bases and J by 8 bases, with 7 bases between them. The CDR3 consists of 11 residues. CDR3 protein: CASSKGDEQFF. Here the CDR3 DNA reads TGTGCCAGCAGTAAGGGGGATGAGCAGTTCTTC.

In regard to this clone: At one end the junction does not follow the germline gene, possibly because of a read error. The chain uses TRBV6-6 and TRBJ2-3; 12 bases match TRBD1. The CDR3 spans 16 residues. Germline CDR1 reads MNHNY; CDR2 reads SVGAGI (reference sequence). CDR3 amino acids: CASSDSGQGAGDTQYF. The CDR3 DNA follows: TGTGCCAGCAGTGACTCGGGACAGGGGGCCGGAGATACGCAGTATTTT.

This chain joins TRBV28 and TRBJ1-3; D remains ambiguous. Germline-derived CDR1 and CDR2 are MDHEN and SYDVKM. Between the trimmed V and J ends, which lost 3 bases and 0 bases, there was a span of 6 bases. CDR3 size: 14 residues. Written as DNA, the CDR3 is TGTGCCAGCAGTTTGCCCAGCTCTGGAAACACCATATATTTT. It encodes CASSLPSSGNTIYF.

The chain is built from TRBV24-1 and TRBJ2-1; 12 bases fit TRBD2. Germline CDR1 KGHDR, CDR2 SFDVKD. The CDR3 runs to 16 residues. V lost 2 bases, J lost 7 bases, and 5 bases stayed unmatched. The DNA for the CDR3 is TGTGCCACCAGTGATTCCCGGACTAGCGGGGTTAATGAGCAGTTCTTC. Protein product: CATSDSRTSGVNEQFF.

The chain couples TRBV4-3 to TRBJ2-1, with D unresolved. Germline V gives CDR1 LGHNA, CDR2 YSLEER. The CDR3 runs to 14 residues. Trimming removed 0 bases at V and 5 bases at J, with 8 bases between. The CDR3 protein is CASSQDPRDNEQFF. The CDR3 DNA is TGCGCCAGCAGCCAAGACCCCCGGGACAATGAGCAGTTCTTC.

The V call is TRBV5-1, the J call TRBJ2-1, with 8 bases identical to TRBD1. The CDR3 consists of 15 residues. With V trimmed by 4 bases and J by 4 bases, 7 bases remained unmatched. Germline CDR1 reads SGHRS; CDR2 reads YFSETQ. CDR3 nucleotide sequence: TGCGCCAGCAGCACCCCCGGACAGGGATACAATGAGCAGTTCTTC. As protein: CASSTPGQGYNEQFF.

The rearrangement joins TRBV6-1 to TRBJ1-2; TRBD1 matches 10 bases. This CDR3 contains 14 residues. CDR1 and CDR2 from the germline V gene are MNHNS and SASEGT. The trim removed 6 bases at V and 5 bases at J, leaving 6 bases unmatched. Here the CDR3 DNA reads TGTGCCAGCAGAATCGGGACAGGGGTATATGGCTACACCTTC. Its protein is CASRIGTGVYGYTF.

The rearrangement uses TRBV5-1 and TRBJ1-2; weak D call: TRBD1 (5 bases). Germline V gene sequence: CDR1 SGHRS, CDR2 YFSETQ. The CDR3 runs 15 residues. V lost 4 bases to trimming and J lost 4 bases, with 17 bases between them. DNA for the CDR3: TGCGCCAGCAGCCCGACGTCCGGGGGTCCCTATGGCTACACCTTC. Amino acid sequence: CASSPTSGGPYGYTF.

The rearrangement uses TRBV6-5 and TRBJ1-5; D unclear. The germline gives CDR1 MNHEY, CDR2 SVGAGI. The CDR3 has 14 residues. V was clipped by 0 bases and J by 7 bases, with 10 bases between them. The CDR3 coding sequence is TGTGCCAGCAGTTACTCCCCTGAGGGACAGCCCCAGCATTTT. Its protein product is CASSYSPEGQPQHF.

V gene TRBV10-3 combines with J gene TRBJ1-3; TRBD1 matches 8 bases. In germline, CDR1 is ENHRY, CDR2 SYGVKD. The CDR3 has 15 residues. With 2 bases clipped from V and 4 bases from J, the junction kept 4 bases outside the gene matches. The DNA for the CDR3 is TGTGCCATCAGTGAGACGCGGACAGGGGGAAACACCATATATTTT. It is translated as CAISETRTGGNTIYF.

CDR3 protein: CASSLTSGGTEAFF. CDR3 sequence (DNA): TGTGCCAGCAGCCTAACCTCAGGGGGCACTGAAGCTTTCTTT. The genes are TRBV7-9 and TRBJ1-1; 7 bases are a match to TRBD1. This CDR3 contains 14 residues. Losses at the gene ends were 5 bases for V and 4 bases for J; bases not matched to a gene: 7. Looked up from germline, CDR1 is SEHNR and CDR2 is FQNEAQ (reference sequence).

This chain connects TRBV24-1 to TRBJ2-4, with 7 nucleotides matching TRBD2. The germline V gene encodes CDR1 KGHDR and CDR2 SFDVKD. The CDR3 runs 15 residues. The V segment lost 2 bases and the J segment 3 bases; nucleotides outside the gene matches: 3. Written as DNA, the CDR3 is TGTGCCACCAGTGATTCCCGGGGGGACAAAAACATTCAGTACTTC. Protein: CATSDSRGDKNIQYF.

This clone was detected only once. The chain employs TRBV4-1 and TRBJ2-2; TRBD2 matches 8 bases. The CDR3 contains 16 residues. The ends lost 2 bases at V and 4 bases at J; junction bases unmatched: 6. Germline values: CDR1 MGHRA, CDR2 YSYEKL. The CDR3: CASSQPSGGVTGELFF. The CDR3 DNA reads TGCGCCAGCAGCCAACCCTCGGGGGGGGTCACCGGGGAGCTGTTTTTT.

V usage is TRBV7-6 and J usage is TRBJ1-2, with 7 bases lining up with TRBD1. Germline V gene lookup returns CDR1 SGHVS and CDR2 FNYEAQ. The CDR3 has 15 amino acids. V lost 5 bases, J lost 3 bases, and 9 bases stayed unmatched. The CDR3 region is CASSPSTTGDYGYTF. The CDR3 coding sequence is TGTGCCAGCAGCCCGAGCACAACAGGGGACTATGGCTACACCTTC.

J is TRBJ2-7 and V is TRBV6-5; D may be TRBD1 (6 bases). This CDR3 contains 13 residues. Trimming pared 5 bases from V and 2 bases from J, leaving 10 bases between. The V gene's germline CDR1 is MNHEY and CDR2 SVGAGI. The CDR3: CASSTQGTYEQYF. Written as DNA, the CDR3 is TGTGCCAGCAGTACACAGGGAACCTACGAGCAGTACTTC.

The rearrangement joins TRBV27 to TRBJ2-7; 8 bases fit TRBD2. Germline trimming cut 3 bases from V and 6 bases from J; bases unmatched to any gene: 13. This CDR3 is built from 16 residues. Germline CDR1 reads MNHEY; CDR2 reads SMNVEV (reference sequence). The CDR3, as DNA: TGTGCCAGCAGTTTCTCCGGACTAGCAAATATAGGCGAGCAGTACTTC. It codes for CASSFSGLANIGEQYF.

Only one count was recorded for this clone. V is TRBV7-2 and J is TRBJ2-7, with D tentatively TRBD1 (6 bases). Trimming took 2 bases from V and 2 from J, leaving 16 bases between them. The germline CDR1 and CDR2 sequences are SGHTA and FQGNSA. The CDR3 totals 16 residues. The CDR3 loop reads CASSLQTSGVAYEQYF. CDR3 in DNA: TGTGCCAGCAGCTTACAGACATCAGGGGTCGCCTACGAGCAGTACTTC.

The chain has TRBV12-5 and TRBJ1-1, with D possibly matching TRBD1 (6 bases). Per the germline V gene, CDR1 is LGHNT and CDR2 is FRNRAP. Trimming stripped 7 bases from V and 0 bases from J, with 12 bases between. The CDR3 has 14 residues. The CDR3 DNA reads as TGTGCTAGTGCCTTCGGACAGCTGAACACTGAAGCTTTCTTT. It translates to CASAFGQLNTEAFF.

V is TRBV5-1 and J is TRBJ2-5; possibly TRBD1 for D (6 bases). V lost 0 bases and J 5 bases, leaving 14 bases between the germline ends. The CDR3 is 15 residues long. Germline values: CDR1 SGHRS, CDR2 YFSETQ. CDR3 DNA sequence: TGCGCCAGCAGCTTGGTGCCGACAGGTTCCGAGACCCAGTACTTC. Protein sequence: CASSLVPTGSETQYF.

The chain joins TRBV6-2 or TRBV6-3 to TRBJ1-5, with no clear D. Germline CDR1 MNHEY, CDR2 SVGEGT. The CDR3 spans 14 residues. Deletions cut 5 bases from V and 6 bases from J, with 14 bases between. This CDR3 is CASSSRVAIQPQHF. The CDR3 DNA sequence: TGTGCCAGCAGTAGCCGGGTGGCCATTCAGCCCCAGCATTTT.

The chain links TRBV18 to TRBJ2-2; no reliable D call. CDR1 is KGHSH, CDR2 LQKENI, per germline. V shed 4 bases and J shed 4 bases, with 13 bases lying between them. The CDR3 has 15 amino acids. CDR3 DNA: TGTGCCAGCTCACGAGAAATTCCGAGCACCGGGGAGCTGTTTTTT. Protein product: CASSREIPSTGELFF.

The chain recombines TRBV3-1 (or the pseudogene TRBV3-2) with TRBJ2-1; D not resolved. CDR3 size: 16 residues. Trimming took 8 bases from V and 0 from J, leaving 17 bases between them. Per germline, CDR1 LGHDT and CDR2 YNNKEL (reference sequence). The CDR3 region has the DNA TGTGCCAGCGGTGATAGTGATACTTTCTCCTACAATGAGCAGTTCTTC. Its translation is CASGDSDTFSYNEQFF.